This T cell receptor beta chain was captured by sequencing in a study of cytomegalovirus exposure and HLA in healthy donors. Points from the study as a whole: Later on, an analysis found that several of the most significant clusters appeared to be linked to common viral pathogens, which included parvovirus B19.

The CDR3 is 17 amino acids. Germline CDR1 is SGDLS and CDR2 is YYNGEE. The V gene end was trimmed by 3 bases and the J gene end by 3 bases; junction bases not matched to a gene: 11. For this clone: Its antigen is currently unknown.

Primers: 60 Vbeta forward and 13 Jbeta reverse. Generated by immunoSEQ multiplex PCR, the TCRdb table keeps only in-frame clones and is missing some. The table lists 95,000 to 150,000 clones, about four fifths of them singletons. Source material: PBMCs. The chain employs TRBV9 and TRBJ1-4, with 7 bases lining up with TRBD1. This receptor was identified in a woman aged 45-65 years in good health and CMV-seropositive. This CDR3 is CASSGQGSGWANEKLFF. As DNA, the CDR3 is TGTGCCAGCAGCGGACAGGGTAGTGGGTGGGCTAATGAAAAACTGTTTTTT.